The source of this TCR beta chain is a study of early T cells in non-severe SARS-CoV-2 infection. Study context: The authors sequenced bulk RNA from unsorted whole blood, leaving chains unpaired. Study-level results: Matching with VDJdb favored anti-spike CD8 responses (missing private and CD4 specificities).

Attached unique molecular identifiers marked individual cDNA molecules. A single record per CDR3 protein comes from TCRdb applying MiXCR to the 5' RACE reads. The profile covers 100,000 to 120,000 distinct CDR3 sequences, with around 12% appearing a single time and 3.5% to 4% taken by the ten largest. Worth noting for this clonotype: The antigen is undetermined.

CDR3 length: 17 amino acids. Per germline, CDR1 MNHEY and CDR2 SMNVEV (reference sequence). J was trimmed by 7 bases and V by 2 bases; bases with no gene match: 10. The receptor was derived from an adult who was a healthcare worker with PCR-confirmed SARS-CoV-2 infection or an uninfected control (not recorded which). This specimen consisted of whole blood, obtained at baseline. The J gene is TRBJ1-4, the V gene TRBV27, with 10 bases matching TRBD1. CDR3: CASSLNPVGQGGEKLFF. Written as DNA, the CDR3 is TGTGCCAGCAGTTTAAACCCCGTCGGACAGGGGGGTGAAAAACTGTTTTTT.